Following are 22 T cell receptor beta chains from one sample sequenced in a study of vaccination and CD4 T cells after COVID-19 (dated by TCRdb to between 2021 and 2023). The sample's treatment or condition label, decoded: roughly ten-day PBMC culture with coronavirus spike peptide pools or control peptides (ViraFEST assay). The library was made by PCR. The run used an Illumina iSeq 100. At the Johns Hopkins FTIC core, DNA from the cultured CD4+ T cells underwent TCR sequencing with the Oncomine TCR Beta short-read assay. The public reads were reanalyzed by TCRdb: fastp trimming at Q25, MiXCR alignment, in-frame beta chains only. For every CDR3 protein sequence, its rows merge into one entry that carries the most common genes and DNA. For this sample there are more than 9,000 distinct CDR3 sequences; over 20% appear just once. Of the sample, 13% falls within the top ten clones. Their antigen targets remain unknown.

This specimen was CD4+ T cells from blood, cultured in vitro, taken before SARS-CoV-2 vaccination. The receptors shown here come from a human donor who received a COVID-19 vaccine.

By sample share, this clonotype is medium-sized. The V and J genes are TRBV19 and TRBJ1-5; D call uncertain. The V end lost 3 bases, the J end lost 4 bases, and 7 bases lay between the germline ends. The CDR3 has 13 residues. Germline CDR1 LNHDA, CDR2 SQIVND (reference sequence). CDR3 in DNA: TGTGCCAGTAGTATGAACGGGAATCAGCCCCAGCATTTT. Protein product: CASSMNGNQPQHF.

This clonotype was seen more than once but under ten times. The chain combines TRBV12-3 or TRBV12-4 with TRBJ2-5, with 8 bases fitting TRBD1. The length of the CDR3 is 14 residues. The trim removed 5 bases at V and 9 bases at J, leaving 11 bases unmatched. CDR3: CASSEDRALGAQYF. CDR3 DNA: TGTGCCAGCAGTGAGGACAGGGCCTTAGGGGCCCAGTACTTC.

V gene TRBV7-9 combines with J gene TRBJ2-4, with TRBD1 identical over 9 bases. After removal of 1 base from V and 9 bases from J, the junction contained 7 bases not matched to a gene. CDR3 length: 15 amino acids. Per the germline V gene, CDR1 is SEHNR and CDR2 is FQNEAQ (reference sequence). The CDR3 nucleotides are TGTGCCAGCAGCTTAGGGGACAGGGATCTTGTCATTCAGTACTTC. As protein: CASSLGDRDLVIQYF.

CDR3 DNA: TGCGCCAGCAGCATGGGCAGTAAAACTGAAGCTTTCTTT. This codes for CASSMGSKTEAFF. The rearrangement links TRBV5-1 to TRBJ1-1; D not certain. Germline V gives CDR1 SGHRS, CDR2 YFSETQ. Trimming left V 4 bases short and J 5 bases short, with 12 bases between. The CDR3 totals 13 residues.

The V and J genes are TRBV30 and TRBJ2-3; D is perhaps TRBD2 (7 bases). Germline CDR1 is GTSNPN and CDR2 is SVGIG (reference sequence). The CDR3 consists of 15 residues. V dropped 0 bases and J dropped 4 bases, with 14 bases sitting between them. CDR3 bases: TGTGCCTGGAGTGTAGAAGGGGGGGCGGCAGATACGCAGTATTTT. This sequence encodes CAWSVEGGAADTQYF.

This clonotype is medium-sized within its sample. This chain links TRBV27 with TRBJ1-2, with 8 positions matching TRBD1. This CDR3 has 15 residues. The germline CDR1 and CDR2 sequences are MNHEY and SMNVEV (reference sequence). V dropped 6 bases and J dropped 7; count of bases not matched to a gene: 13. CDR3 region: CASSADRVASGGYTF. The CDR3 bases are TGTGCCAGCAGCGCGGACAGGGTGGCTTCGGGTGGCTACACCTTC.

The V gene is TRBV6-5, the J gene TRBJ1-6; no firm D call. Looked up from germline, CDR1 is MNHEY and CDR2 is SVGAGI. Trimming pared 0 bases from V and 10 bases from J, leaving 13 bases between. The CDR3 loop spans 15 amino acids. The CDR3 DNA sequence: TGTGCCAGCAGTTACTCTGGTGGTGATGGGTCACCCCTCCACTTT. It specifies CASSYSGGDGSPLHF.

In DNA form, the CDR3 reads TGTGCCAGCAGCGTCTCCTACTCTGGGGCCAACGTCCTGACTTTC. Protein sequence: CASSVSYSGANVLTF. V and J are TRBV6-1 and TRBJ2-6; D uncertain. The CDR3 extends over 15 amino acids. Trimming took off 6 bases at V and 0 bases at J, with 9 bases between the two ends. Per germline, CDR1 MNHNS and CDR2 SASEGT.

The CDR3 nucleotides are TGCGCCAGCAGTGAGATTGACGGCTTGAACACTGAAGCTTTCTTT. Protein: CASSEIDGLNTEAFF. The V call is TRBV10-2, the J call TRBJ1-1; the D is unclear. Per the germline V gene, CDR1 is WSHSY and CDR2 is SAAADI. The CDR3 sequence is 15 residues long. V was clipped by 2 bases and J by 0 bases, with 10 bases between them.

The J gene is TRBJ2-7, the V gene TRBV7-6, with 7 bases aligning to TRBD1. Germline-derived CDR1 and CDR2 are SGHVS and FNYEAQ. The CDR3 covers 15 residues. V lost 5 bases and J lost 4; bases outside the gene matches: 11. This CDR3 reads CASSPRRTTGYEQYF. The DNA for the CDR3 is TGTGCCAGCAGCCCTAGAAGGACGACAGGGTACGAGCAGTACTTC.

This clonotype has more than one count but fewer than ten. This sequence joins TRBV29-1 and TRBJ2-5; D gene uncertain. CDR1 and CDR2 from the germline V gene are SQVTM and ANQGSEA. Trimming stripped 4 bases from V and 4 bases from J, with 10 bases between. The CDR3 covers 12 residues. CDR3 sequence (DNA): TGCAGCGTTGCGTTATCGGCAGAGACCCAGTACTTC. It specifies CSVALSAETQYF.

In this sample, this clonotype is medium-sized. The chain couples TRBV6-1 to TRBJ1-6; unclear D gene. V lost 7 bases and J 7 bases, leaving 11 bases between the germline ends. Germline V gene lookup returns CDR1 MNHNS and CDR2 SASEGT. The CDR3 is made up of 13 amino acids. Written as DNA, the CDR3 is TGTGCCAGCAATAACCGGGAAAATTCACCCCTCCACTTT. It specifies CASNNRENSPLHF.

This clonotype was detected a few times. The J gene is TRBJ1-2, the V gene TRBV19, with D unresolved. The CDR3 extends over 13 amino acids. Trimming stripped 5 bases from V and 3 bases from J, with 10 bases between. Germline CDR1 reads LNHDA; CDR2 reads SQIVND (reference sequence). The CDR3 bases are TGTGCCAGTAGTGTCGTAGGTGACTATGGCTACACCTTC. Translated, it gives CASSVVGDYGYTF.

J is TRBJ2-2 and V is TRBV24-1, with D unclear. Trimming cost V 5 bases and J 2 bases, with 11 bases left between them. This CDR3 is built from 15 residues. Germline V gene data show CDR1 as KGHDR and CDR2 as SFDVKD. The CDR3: CATSGGRPNTGELFF. CDR3 sequence (DNA): TGTGCCACCAGTGGCGGCAGGCCCAACACCGGGGAGCTGTTTTTT.

As for this clonotype: Germline and junction disagree at one end, which may indicate a read error. The chain uses TRBV7-2 and TRBJ1-1, with D tentatively TRBD1 (6 bases). Germline loops: CDR1 SGHTA, CDR2 FQGNSA. The CDR3 is 14 residues long. CDR3 sequence reads: CASSLGGRQALVTF. In DNA, the CDR3 is TGTGCCAGCAGCTTAGGTGGACGACAGGCCCTGGTCACCTTT. Full variable domain (remainder filled in from reference TRBV7-2 and TRBJ1-1): GAGVSQSPSNKVTEKGKDVELRCDPISGHTALYWYRQSLGQGLEFLIYFQGNSAPDKSGLPSDRFSAERTGGSVSTLTIQRTQQEDSAVYLCASSLGGRQALVTFGQGTRLTVV.

Here the CDR3 reads CASSHLRPPETQYF. The CDR3 coding sequence is TGTGCCAGCAGCCACCTGAGGCCTCCGGAGACCCAGTACTTC. The V and J genes are TRBV14 and TRBJ2-5, with unresolved D. This CDR3 is built from 14 residues. The V gene's germline CDR1 is SGHDN and CDR2 FVKESK. Trimming cost V 3 bases and J 5 bases, with 13 bases left between them.

This clonotype was counted a few times. V gene TRBV5-6 combines with J gene TRBJ1-5; D gene unclear. The V gene's germline CDR1 is SGHDT and CDR2 YYEEEE. The CDR3 runs to 16 residues. Trimming removed 3 bases at V and 3 bases at J, with 16 bases between. The CDR3 protein is CASSSHWRGPNQPQHF. In DNA, the CDR3 is TGTGCCAGCAGCTCGCATTGGAGAGGACCCAATCAGCCCCAGCATTTT.

This clonotype was found a few times. The V and J genes are TRBV12-3 or TRBV12-4 and TRBJ1-3; D possibly corresponds to TRBD1 (6 bases). The CDR3 contains 16 residues. Between the trimmed V and J ends, which lost 5 bases and 4 bases, there was a span of 18 bases. CDR3 in DNA: TGTGCCAGCAGTCCGCGTGTGGGGGCGACGGGAAACACCATATATTTT. Residues: CASSPRVGATGNTIYF.

Sample share makes this clonotype medium-sized (0.01 to 0.1%). J is TRBJ1-2 and V is TRBV6-2 or TRBV6-3, with unresolved D. CDR1 is MNHEY and CDR2 is SVGEGT in the germline V gene. The CDR3 is made up of 16 amino acids. V was pared by 2 bases and J by 1 base, with 14 bases between. The CDR3 DNA follows: TGTGCCAGCAGTTACAGGCTCAAGACGATTAACTATGGCTACACCTTC. It encodes CASSYRLKTINYGYTF.

The J gene is TRBJ2-6, the V gene TRBV6-1; D might be TRBD1 (5 bases). Trimming pared 3 bases from V and 2 bases from J, leaving 8 bases between. Germline assignment: CDR1 MNHNS and CDR2 SASEGT. The CDR3 sequence is 15 residues long. The CDR3 loop is CASSDWGPGANVLTF. CDR3 coding DNA: TGTGCCAGCAGTGATTGGGGCCCTGGGGCCAACGTCCTGACTTTC.

This chain connects TRBV7-3 to TRBJ2-7; D may be TRBD1 or TRBD2 (6 bases each). Trimming removed 5 bases at V and 7 bases at J, with 18 bases between. CDR3 length: 14 amino acids. From germline, CDR1 is SGHTA and CDR2 FQGTGA. The chain's CDR3 is CASSAQGGVNEQYF. Written as DNA, the CDR3 is TGTGCCAGCAGCGCACAGGGAGGTGTAAATGAGCAGTACTTC.

The table lists this clonotype with a count of one. The chain carries TRBV5-1 and TRBJ2-5, with TRBD1 identical over 8 bases. Germline CDR1 is SGHRS and CDR2 is YFSETQ. The CDR3 covers 15 residues. After removal of 2 bases from V and 5 bases from J, the junction contained 8 bases not matched to a gene. CDR3 sequence (DNA): TGCGCCAGCAGCTTTCGGACAGGGCTTGGGGAGACCCAGTACTTC. Its protein product is CASSFRTGLGETQYF.